This T cell receptor beta chain was recorded in a study of T-cell reconstitution after alpha-beta-depleted transplantation in children (TCRdb year 2016). Background for the entire study: Using TCR repertoire profiling, the study followed T-cell immune reconstitution in a quantitative way in children after TCRalphabeta/CD19-depleted allogeneic hematopoietic cell transplantation. Broad study findings and their caveats: The high TCRbeta diversity at day 60 in some patients was ascribed to recipient T cells and intrathymic progenitors that had survived conditioning. The apparently early alphabetaT-cell count recovery about two months after transplant was reportedly dependent on only several hundred rapidly expanded clones derived from non-depleted graft cells. Hyperexpanded clone frequencies declined over subsequent months; after one year, T-cell counts and TCRbeta diversity were mostly attributed to newly produced T cells.

This clonotype was recorded many times. It lacks a known antigen. Within one base of it there is no much larger clone, and no base qualities were kept. Explained via the paper, the treatment or condition label denotes: allogeneic hematopoietic cell transplantation with graft depleted of TCRalphabeta T cells and CD19 B cells. Transplant recipients were children who received TCRalphabeta/CD19-depleted allogeneic hematopoietic cell grafts. From the germline V gene, CDR1 is MNHEY and CDR2 is SVGAGI. Its CDR3 holds 16 amino acids, cysteine through phenylalanine. The only DNA kept is the CDR3, 48 bases in frame from the first base. Relative to germline, V is missing 5 bases and J is missing 0 bases, with 7 bases of the junction outside any gene match. Preparation of the library involved PCR. The instrument was an Illumina HiSeq 2500. TCR library preparation used molecular barcoding, with unique molecular identifiers applied to normalize quantification of the TCRbeta repertoire. TCRdb redid the processing of the public reads, applying fastp at Q25 and MiXCR, and retained in-frame beta chains. One record per CDR3 amino acid sequence lists the most common genes and DNA. The sample data list 700,000 or so distinct CDR3 sequences, and about an eighth of these were observed just once. The top ten hold around 0.8% of the sample.

The sample was PBMCs, taken before TCRalphabeta/CD19-depleted stem cell transplant. Here the chain combines TRBV6-5 and TRBJ1-1, and TRBD1 aligns with 9 junction nucleotides. This TCR derives from a girl aged 2-10 years with congenital amegakaryocytic thrombocytopenia, due to receive a stem cell transplant. DNA sequence: TGTGCCAGCAGTCAGCGACAGGGGGGGATGAACACTGAAGCTTTCTTT. Translated, it reads CASSQRQGGMNTEAFF.